This T cell receptor (beta chain) was documented in a study of blood T cell repertoires in COVID-19. Some clones are missing from TCRdb's copy, which holds only in-frame ones; the method was immunoSEQ multiplex PCR. The sample contains approximately 350,000 clones, around 89% of which appear only once. This clone has only one observation. This CDR3 comprises 11 residues. Deletions cut 4 bases from V and 7 bases from J, with 5 bases between. Germline CDR1 reads MNHEY; CDR2 reads SVGEGT. The sequenced sample was PBMCs or T cells enriched from blood (not recorded which). The chain is built from TRBV6-2 or TRBV6-3 and TRBJ2-1; D gene uncertain. The sequence came from a young man who had recovered from COVID-19. The CDR3 nucleotides are TGTGCCAGCAGTTTAGCAAATGAGCAGTTCTTC. Translating gives CASSLANEQFF.